Following are 26 T cell receptor beta chains from one sample sequenced in a study of regulatory T cells in long-lasting Graves disease. Time point described: newly diagnosed GD, antithyroid drugs for less than 3 months. RNA extracted from PBMCs served as the sequencing template. CDR3-region Arm-PCR and iRepertoire HTBI primers produced the TCR beta libraries. From the multiplex PCR reads, TCRdb called clonotypes with MiXCR, one entry per CDR3 protein. The data contain 450,000 to 700,000 distinct CDR3 sequences, approximately 13% of them singletons. This same sample was also part of a study on T cells in Graves' hyperthyroidism and ophthalmopathy.

The source was peripheral blood mononuclear cells (PBMCs), collected at new diagnosis, from a patient treated with antithyroid drugs. These receptors all come from a man under 40 with Graves disease.

This clonotype was seen a few times. Mismatch with germline at one junction end may stem from a read error. The genes are TRBV3-1 and TRBJ2-3; TRBD2 matches 8 bases. Germline V gene data show CDR1 as LGHDT and CDR2 as YNNKEL (reference sequence). The CDR3 is 15 residues long. Written as DNA, the CDR3 is TGTGCCAGCAGCCAAGGAGGGCCAATGAGCGGGAGTTGGAATTTT. This codes for CASSQGGPMSGSWNF.

This clonotype occurred a few times. The J gene is TRBJ2-3, the V gene TRBV18; D not resolved. The germline V gene has CDR1 KGHSH and CDR2 LQKENI. V was clipped by 5 bases and J by 0 bases, with 12 bases between them. CDR3 length: 15 amino acids. Written as DNA, the CDR3 is TGTGCCAGCTCAGAGCGACTCCTCAGCACAGATACGCAGTATTTT. Its protein product is CASSERLLSTDTQYF.

There are many counts of this clonotype. The chain couples TRBV3-1 to TRBJ1-2, with D perhaps matching TRBD1 (5 bases). CDR3 size: 13 residues. V gave up 2 bases and J gave up 8 bases, with 12 bases separating them. Germline V gives CDR1 LGHDT, CDR2 YNNKEL (reference sequence). CDR3 in DNA: TGTGCCAGCAGCCAATCCCAGGGTGGCGGCTACACCTTC. It specifies CASSQSQGGGYTF.

This clonotype was observed many times. The chain combines TRBV12-3 or TRBV12-4 with TRBJ2-3; perhaps TRBD2 as D (6 bases). The CDR3 has 13 amino acids. V dropped 10 bases and J dropped 2 bases, with 13 bases sitting between them. The CDR3 loop is CANPGLTTDTQYF. For the CDR3, the DNA is TGTGCCAACCCAGGACTAACCACAGATACGCAGTATTTT.

At least ten counts were recorded for this clonotype. The chain is built from TRBV7-9 and TRBJ2-7; D possibly matches TRBD1 or TRBD2 (6 bases each). The germline V and J ends were trimmed by 4 bases and 5 bases, with 12 bases remaining between them. The length of the CDR3 is 13 residues. In germline, CDR1 is SEHNR, CDR2 FQNEAQ (reference sequence). Written as DNA, the CDR3 is TGTGCCAGCAGCTACTCCGGGGGCAACGAGCAGTACTTC. It yields the protein CASSYSGGNEQYF.

A note on this clonotype: A single base is all that separates this from a far larger clone, so a read error is likely. The rearrangement links TRBV11-2 to TRBJ2-7, with TRBD2 as a possible D gene (6 bases). Germline lookup yields CDR1 SGHAT and CDR2 FQNNGV. With 3 bases removed from V and 7 bases from J, the gap between germline ends came to 13 bases. The CDR3 is 13 residues long. The CDR3 bases are TGTGCCAGCAGCTTCCTCGGGAGTGATGAGCAGTACTTC. Protein: CASSFLGSDEQYF.

The chain carries TRBV18 and TRBJ2-7; no clear D gene. Per germline, CDR1 KGHSH and CDR2 LQKENI. The V end was cut by 0 bases, the J end by 2 bases, with 14 bases between. The CDR3 is 16 residues long. The CDR3 DNA follows: TGTGCCAGCTCACCACCCTTCGGACGGCTGACCTACGAGCAGTACTTC. Amino acid sequence: CASSPPFGRLTYEQYF.

This clonotype appeared many times. V and J are TRBV20-1 and TRBJ2-4, with 7 bases matching TRBD1. Germline V CDR1 and CDR2: DFQATT, SNEGSKA (reference sequence). The CDR3 has 15 residues. V dropped 6 bases and J dropped 0; count of bases not matched to a gene: 8. Written as DNA, the CDR3 is TGCAGTGCCCAAGGGGGACAGCTAGCCAAAAACATTCAGTACTTC. It yields the protein CSAQGGQLAKNIQYF.

Points on this clonotype: A much larger clone sits a single nucleotide away, making a read error possible. V is TRBV10-3 and J is TRBJ1-2; 9 nucleotides agree with TRBD1. CDR1 and CDR2 from the germline V gene are ENHRY and SYGVKD. The CDR3 is 14 amino acids. Unmatched junction bases numbered 11, after V lost 8 bases and J lost 7 bases. The CDR3 nucleotides are TGTGCCATCTCTCGTGGACAGGGGTTGAGTGGCTACACCTTC. This codes for CAISRGQGLSGYTF.

This clonotype was seen a few times. The V and J genes are TRBV20-1 and TRBJ1-5; a possible D gene is TRBD1 (5 bases). This CDR3 contains 15 residues. V lost 0 bases and J lost 1, with 10 bases in between. Germline V gene data show CDR1 as DFQATT and CDR2 as SNEGSKA (reference sequence). The CDR3 DNA reads TGCAGTGCTAGAGATCCGGGGGGGAGCAATCAGCCCCAGCATTTT. Translation: CSARDPGGSNQPQHF.

This clonotype has ten or more counts. The V call is TRBV28, the J call TRBJ2-2, with 13 bases that match TRBD2. Germline trimming cut 8 bases from V and 5 bases from J; bases unmatched to any gene: 20. The CDR3 length is 20 residues. Germline V gene sequence: CDR1 MDHEN, CDR2 SYDVKM. The CDR3 DNA reads TGTGCCAGCCGACAGGAGGGATTCTGGACTAGCGGGAGTCGAACCGGGGAGCTGTTTTTT. This sequence encodes CASRQEGFWTSGSRTGELFF.

In its sample, this clonotype was seen many times. The rearrangement links TRBV11-2 to TRBJ2-2; D ambiguous. Looked up from germline, CDR1 is SGHAT and CDR2 is FQNNGV. CDR3 length: 14 residues. The V end lost 1 base, the J end lost 1 base, and 4 bases lay between the germline ends. The chain's CDR3 is CASSLGLNTGELFF. CDR3 DNA sequence: TGTGCCAGCAGCTTAGGCCTGAACACCGGGGAGCTGTTTTTT. The complete variable domain, with remaining parts taken from reference TRBV11-2 and TRBJ2-2, reads EAGVAQSPRYKIIEKRQSVAFWCNPISGHATLYWYQQILGQGPKLLIQFQNNGVVDDSQLPKDRFSAERLKGVDSTLKIQPAKLEDSAVYLCASSLGLNTGELFFGEGSRLTVL.

The table lists this clonotype with many counts. The V and J genes are TRBV11-2 and TRBJ2-7, with 9 positions matching TRBD2. This CDR3 has 15 residues. The V and J ends lost 5 bases and 2 bases, in that order; junction bases with no gene match: 7. The germline V gene has CDR1 SGHAT and CDR2 FQNNGV. CDR3 DNA sequence: TGTGCCAGCAGCCGTTTAGCGGGAGCAACCTACGAGCAGTACTTC. It specifies CASSRLAGATYEQYF.

As regards this clonotype: A much larger clone lies one base from this, so it may be a read error. This likely comes from a read error, as the CDR3 has no conserved phenylalanine or tryptophan at its end. J is TRBJ1-2 and V is TRBV11-2, with 7 positions matching TRBD1. CDR3 length equals 15 residues. J gave up 7 bases and V 0 bases, and 8 bases lay outside the gene matches. Germline V gives CDR1 SGHAT, CDR2 FQNNGV. This chain's CDR3 is CASSLDLGGARGYTL. In nucleotides, the CDR3 is TGTGCCAGCAGCTTAGATCTAGGGGGCGCTCGTGGCTACACCCTC.

This chain links TRBV2 with TRBJ1-4, with 7 positions matching TRBD1. Unmatched junction bases numbered 10, after V lost 2 bases and J lost 7 bases. The CDR3 totals 16 residues. Germline CDR1 reads SNHLY; CDR2 reads FYNNEI. CDR3 DNA: TGTGCCAGCAGTGAACTTGTCGGGACAGTGAGTGAAAAACTGTTTTTT. It encodes CASSELVGTVSEKLFF. The full variable domain, with the rest looked up from reference TRBV2 and TRBJ1-4, is EPEVTQTPSHQVTQMGQEVILRCVPISNHLYFYWYRQILGQKVEFLVSFYNNEISEKSEIFDDQFSVERPDGSNFTLKIRSTKLEDSAMYFCASSELVGTVSEKLFFGSGTQLSVL.

This clonotype came up a few times. CDR3 residues: CSASQGLAGTTDTQYF. The CDR3 DNA is TGCAGTGCTAGCCAGGGACTAGCGGGCACCACAGATACGCAGTATTTT. The V call is TRBV20-1, the J call TRBJ2-3, with TRBD2 matching 12 bases. This CDR3 is built from 16 residues. In germline, CDR1 is DFQATT, CDR2 SNEGSKA (reference sequence). The V and J ends lost 3 bases and 2 bases, in that order; junction bases with no gene match: 6.

This clonotype was seen ten or more times. V and J are TRBV12-3 or TRBV12-4 and TRBJ1-1; D is possibly TRBD1 (5 bases). The CDR3 spans 14 residues. Trimming cost V 4 bases and J 8 bases, with 17 bases left between them. CDR3 loop: CASSSSRQHKEAFF. The CDR3 DNA reads TGTGCCAGCAGTTCCTCTCGACAGCACAAAGAAGCTTTCTTT.

This clonotype was detected only a few times. This sequence joins TRBV19 and TRBJ2-3, with TRBD2 as a possible D gene (5 bases). V dropped 10 bases and J dropped 2 bases, with 22 bases sitting between them. This CDR3 is built from 16 residues. CDR1 and CDR2 (germline): LNHDA, SQIVND (reference sequence). For the CDR3, the DNA is TGTGCCACCTCCCCAGGCGGAGCGGTAAACACAGATACGCAGTATTTT. Protein product: CATSPGGAVNTDTQYF.

This clonotype was counted many times. The chain recombines TRBV7-2 with TRBJ2-7; 7 bases match TRBD2. The CDR3 runs 14 residues. The germline V gene has CDR1 SGHTA and CDR2 FQGNSA. The V segment lost 3 bases and the J segment 7 bases; nucleotides outside the gene matches: 9. Written as DNA, the CDR3 is TGTGCCAGCAGCTTGACTAGCTCCTCGGGAGAGCAGTACTTC. Amino acids: CASSLTSSSGEQYF.

This clonotype was seen ten or more times. The chain uses TRBV12-3 or TRBV12-4 and TRBJ1-4; 7 positions match TRBD1. CDR3 length: 14 amino acids. The ends lost 5 bases at V and 7 bases at J; junction bases unmatched: 7. The CDR3 DNA follows: TGTGCCAGCAGTCTGAGGGACAGCCTTGAAAAACTGTTTTTT. Residues: CASSLRDSLEKLFF.

The sample holds many counts of this clonotype. The chain joins TRBV12-3 or TRBV12-4 to TRBJ2-3; 11 bases are shared with TRBD2. This CDR3 contains 15 residues. V shed 6 bases, J shed 4 bases, and the junction held 6 bases outside the gene matches. The CDR3: CASRELAGVPDTQYF. For the CDR3, the DNA is TGTGCCAGCAGAGAACTAGCGGGAGTGCCAGATACGCAGTATTTT.

This clonotype was observed at least ten times. The chain recombines TRBV5-1 with TRBJ2-2, with D possibly matching TRBD1 (5 bases). Trimming left V 4 bases short and J 1 base short, with 14 bases between. From germline, CDR1 is SGHRS and CDR2 YFSETQ. The CDR3 has 16 residues. The CDR3 DNA reads as TGCGCCAGCAGCCCACTGGGGCAGGGGAACACCGGGGAGCTGTTTTTT. Translation gives CASSPLGQGNTGELFF.

The rearrangement links TRBV20-1 to TRBJ1-1; TRBD1 agrees at 7 bases. Germline loops: CDR1 DFQATT, CDR2 SNEGSKA (reference sequence). The CDR3 runs to 14 residues. The J segment lost 10 bases and the V segment lost 3 bases, leaving 14 bases of the junction unmatched. CDR3 DNA sequence: TGCAGTGCTAGTACGCTAGGGGGCGCTATTTCAGCTTTCTTT. Translated, it gives CSASTLGGAISAFF.

This clonotype was observed many times. The chain joins TRBV29-1 to TRBJ1-1; TRBD1 is a possible D gene (6 bases). The CDR3 totals 15 residues. From germline, CDR1 is SQVTM and CDR2 ANQGSEA. V lost 0 bases and J 5 bases, leaving 16 bases between the germline ends. CDR3 sequence: CSVEDSRGAMTEAFF. CDR3 DNA sequence: TGCAGCGTTGAAGATAGCCGGGGGGCGATGACTGAAGCTTTCTTT.

Ten or more counts support this clonotype. The gene calls are TRBV24-1 and TRBJ2-1; 7 positions agree with TRBD2. This CDR3 has 13 amino acids. The V gene end was trimmed by 7 bases and the J gene end by 5 bases; junction bases not matched to a gene: 4. Germline V gene sequence: CDR1 KGHDR, CDR2 SFDVKD. CDR3 sequence reads: CATREGGDNEQFF. DNA for the CDR3: TGTGCCACCAGGGAGGGAGGGGACAATGAGCAGTTCTTC.

Ten or more counts support this clonotype. CDR3 protein: CSARAPTEVGYTF. Written as DNA, the CDR3 is TGCAGTGCTAGAGCCCCTACTGAAGTTGGCTACACCTTC. This chain connects TRBV20-1 to TRBJ1-2; D not certain. The CDR3 spans 13 residues. Per germline, CDR1 DFQATT and CDR2 SNEGSKA (reference sequence). The V and J ends lost 1 base and 7 bases respectively, with 13 bases between them.